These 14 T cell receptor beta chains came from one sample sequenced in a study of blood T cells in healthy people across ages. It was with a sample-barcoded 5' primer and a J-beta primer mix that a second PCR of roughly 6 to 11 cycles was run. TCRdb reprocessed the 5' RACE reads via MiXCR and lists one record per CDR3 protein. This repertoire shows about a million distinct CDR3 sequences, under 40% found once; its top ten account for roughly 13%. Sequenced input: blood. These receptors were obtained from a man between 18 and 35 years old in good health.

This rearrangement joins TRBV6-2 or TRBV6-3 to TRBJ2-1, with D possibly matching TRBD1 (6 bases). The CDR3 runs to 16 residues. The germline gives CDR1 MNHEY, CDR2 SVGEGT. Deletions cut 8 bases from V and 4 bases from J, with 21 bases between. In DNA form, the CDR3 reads TGTGCCAGCGACCGGACAGCGATGAAGGGATACAATGAGCAGTTCTTC. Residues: CASDRTAMKGYNEQFF.

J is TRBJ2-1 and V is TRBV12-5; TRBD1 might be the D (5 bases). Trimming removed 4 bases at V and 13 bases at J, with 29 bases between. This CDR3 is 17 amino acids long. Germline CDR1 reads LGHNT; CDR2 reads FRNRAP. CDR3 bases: TGTGCTAGTGGTTCCCAAAGGCAGGGCCTCCTCCAAGAGACCCAGTTCTTC. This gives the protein CASGSQRQGLLQETQFF. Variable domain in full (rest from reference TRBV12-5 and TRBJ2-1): DARVTQTPRHKVTEMGQEVTMRCQPILGHNTVFWYRQTMMQGLELLAYFRNRAPLDDSGMPKDRFSAEMPDATLATLKIQPSEPRDSAVYFCASGSQRQGLLQETQFFGPGTRLTVL.

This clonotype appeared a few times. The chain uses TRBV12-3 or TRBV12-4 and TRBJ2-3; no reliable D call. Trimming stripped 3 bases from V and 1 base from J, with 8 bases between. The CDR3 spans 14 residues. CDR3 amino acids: CASSFGRRTDTQYF. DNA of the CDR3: TGTGCCAGCAGTTTTGGCCGTCGCACAGATACGCAGTATTTT.

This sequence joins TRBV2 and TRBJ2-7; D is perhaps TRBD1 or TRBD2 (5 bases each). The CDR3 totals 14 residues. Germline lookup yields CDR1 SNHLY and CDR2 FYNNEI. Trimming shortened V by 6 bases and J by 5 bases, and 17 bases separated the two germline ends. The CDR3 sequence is CASRQDGDVDEQYF. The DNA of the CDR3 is TGTGCCAGCAGGCAAGACGGGGACGTCGACGAGCAGTACTTC.

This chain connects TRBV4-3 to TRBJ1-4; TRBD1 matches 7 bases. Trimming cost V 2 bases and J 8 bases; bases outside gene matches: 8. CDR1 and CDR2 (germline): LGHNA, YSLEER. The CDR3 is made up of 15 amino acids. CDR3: CASSQSRGFGEKLFF. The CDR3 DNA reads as TGCGCCAGCAGCCAATCCAGGGGGTTCGGGGAAAAACTGTTTTTT.

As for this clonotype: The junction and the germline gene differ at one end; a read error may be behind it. In DNA, the CDR3 is TGTGCCAGCAGCTTAGGTGGAGACCACATCTGGAACGCTGAAGCTTTCTTT. Its translation is CASSLGGDHIWNAEAFF. This sequence joins TRBV7-2 and TRBJ1-1; unclear D gene. The CDR3 is made up of 17 amino acids. Germline CDR1 reads SGHTA; CDR2 reads FQGNSA.

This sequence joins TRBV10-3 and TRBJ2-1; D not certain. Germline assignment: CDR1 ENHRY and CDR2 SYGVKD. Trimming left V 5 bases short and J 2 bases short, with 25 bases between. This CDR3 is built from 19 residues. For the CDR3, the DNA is TGTGCCATCAGTCCTGACCTTGGTGGCCCAACAACGGCCTACAATGAGCAGTTCTTC. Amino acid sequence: CAISPDLGGPTTAYNEQFF.

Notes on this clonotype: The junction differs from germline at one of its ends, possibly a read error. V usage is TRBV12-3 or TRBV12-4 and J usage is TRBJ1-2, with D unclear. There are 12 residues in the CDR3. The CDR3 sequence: CASSSSNHGYTF. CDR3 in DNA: TGTGCCAGCAGTAGTTCTAACCATGGCTACACCTTC.

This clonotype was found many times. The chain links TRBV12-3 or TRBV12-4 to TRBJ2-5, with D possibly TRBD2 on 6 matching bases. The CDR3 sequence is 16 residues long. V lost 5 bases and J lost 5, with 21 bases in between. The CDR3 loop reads CASSPIADISSETQYF. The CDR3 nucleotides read TGTGCCAGCAGTCCAATAGCGGACATATCGTCGGAGACCCAGTACTTC.

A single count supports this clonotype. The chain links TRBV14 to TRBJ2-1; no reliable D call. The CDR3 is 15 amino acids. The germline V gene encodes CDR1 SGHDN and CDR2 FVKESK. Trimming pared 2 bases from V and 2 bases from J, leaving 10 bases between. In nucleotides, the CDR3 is TGTGCCAGCAGCCAACTTAAGGCAGCCTACAATGAGCAGTTCTTC. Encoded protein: CASSQLKAAYNEQFF.

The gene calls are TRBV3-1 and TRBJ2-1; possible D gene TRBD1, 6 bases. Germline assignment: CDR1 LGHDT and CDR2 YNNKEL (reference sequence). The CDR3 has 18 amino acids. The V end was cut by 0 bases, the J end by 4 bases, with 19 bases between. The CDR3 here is CASSQDAGAMDPYNEQFF. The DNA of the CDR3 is TGTGCCAGCAGCCAAGATGCAGGGGCGATGGACCCTTACAATGAGCAGTTCTTC.

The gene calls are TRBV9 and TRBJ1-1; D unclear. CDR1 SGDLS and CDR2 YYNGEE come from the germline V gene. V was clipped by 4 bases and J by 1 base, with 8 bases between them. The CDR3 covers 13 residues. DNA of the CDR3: TGTGCCAGCAGCTCCCCCTCGAACACTGAAGCTTTCTTT. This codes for CASSSPSNTEAFF.

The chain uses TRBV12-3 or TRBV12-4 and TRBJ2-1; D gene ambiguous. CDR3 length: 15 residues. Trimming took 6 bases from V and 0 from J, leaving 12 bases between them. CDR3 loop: CASSTSTGSYNEQFF. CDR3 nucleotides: TGTGCCAGCAGCACGTCCACGGGCTCCTACAATGAGCAGTTCTTC.

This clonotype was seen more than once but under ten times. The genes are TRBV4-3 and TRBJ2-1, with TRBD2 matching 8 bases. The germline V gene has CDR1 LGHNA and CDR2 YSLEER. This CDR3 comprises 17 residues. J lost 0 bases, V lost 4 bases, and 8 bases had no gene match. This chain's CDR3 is CASSRVAGSSSYNEQFF. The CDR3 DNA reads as TGCGCCAGCAGCCGAGTAGCGGGGTCGAGCTCCTACAATGAGCAGTTCTTC.